These 19 T cell receptor beta chains originate from one sample sequenced in a study of T cell repertoires in cytomegalovirus infection. A single record per CDR3 protein comes from TCRdb applying MiXCR to the reads. The data contain approximately 700,000 distinct CDR3 sequences, 35% to 40% of them singletons. Sequenced: PBMCs. These receptors were taken from a human donor in good health (CMV status not recorded). Some clones in this sample may be carry-over from other donors' samples.

Many counts were recorded for this clonotype. The V gene is TRBV7-6, the J gene TRBJ1-1, with 9 bases identical to TRBD1. The CDR3 has 15 residues. The germline V gene has CDR1 SGHVS and CDR2 FNYEAQ. Losses at the gene ends were 5 bases for V and 4 bases for J; bases not matched to a gene: 8. The CDR3 sequence is CASSRILDRGTEAFF. The CDR3 nucleotides read TGTGCCAGCAGCCGAATATTGGACAGGGGCACTGAAGCTTTCTTT.

The rearrangement joins TRBV6-1 to TRBJ1-2; the D is unclear. The CDR3 is 14 residues long. V lost 1 base to trimming and J lost 5 bases, with 11 bases between them. CDR1 and CDR2 from the germline V gene are MNHNS and SASEGT. The CDR3 bases are TGTGCCAGCAGTGAAGTTGCCCTGGCATATGGCTACACCTTC. It is translated as CASSEVALAYGYTF.

This chain connects TRBV7-2 to TRBJ2-5, with D maybe TRBD2 (6 bases). The length of the CDR3 is 15 residues. V lost 2 bases and J lost 5, with 15 bases in between. CDR1 and CDR2 (germline): SGHTA, FQGNSA. The DNA of the CDR3 is TGTGCCAGCAGCTTAAGGCGGGGAGTCCTTGAGACCCAGTACTTC. This translates into CASSLRRGVLETQYF.

This clonotype has just a few counts. The gene calls are TRBV10-3 and TRBJ2-3; TRBD2 matches at 12 bases. CDR3 size: 15 residues. Trimming at V came to 5 bases and at J to 6 bases, leaving 6 bases not matched to a gene. Germline values: CDR1 ENHRY, CDR2 SYGVKD. The CDR3 nucleotides read TGTGCCATCAGTTCGACTAGCGGGAGCCGCGATACGCAGTATTTT. Its translation: CAISSTSGSRDTQYF.

This clonotype came up a few times. At one end, the junction sequence differs from germline, possibly due to a read error. The chain carries TRBV6-5 and TRBJ1-2; TRBD1 matches 8 bases. Germline loops: CDR1 MNHEY, CDR2 SVGAGI. The CDR3 has 13 residues. CDR3 nucleotide sequence: TGTGCCAGCAGTTACACCGACGGACAGGGAGTTCTCTTC. Its protein is CASSYTDGQGVLF.

J is TRBJ2-5 and V is TRBV27; tentatively, D is TRBD1 (6 bases). Between the trimmed V and J ends, which lost 6 bases and 5 bases, there was a span of 16 bases. The CDR3 runs 14 residues. Germline CDR1 MNHEY, CDR2 SMNVEV (reference sequence). The CDR3 loop is CASRDRRYIETQYF. CDR3 coding DNA: TGTGCCAGCAGGGACAGACGGTACATCGAGACCCAGTACTTC.

This chain connects TRBV29-1 to TRBJ1-4; D gene ambiguous. This CDR3 is 14 amino acids long. Trimming shortened V by 6 bases and J by 3 bases, and 14 bases separated the two germline ends. Germline lookup yields CDR1 SQVTM and CDR2 ANQGSEA. CDR3 sequence: CSVLGSSSNEKLFF. CDR3 coding DNA: TGCAGCGTCCTGGGCTCGTCTTCTAATGAAAAACTGTTTTTT.

This rearrangement joins TRBV19 to TRBJ1-2; no definite D call. V was clipped by 2 bases and J by 8 bases, with 9 bases between them. The V gene's germline CDR1 is LNHDA and CDR2 SQIVND (reference sequence). The CDR3 totals 12 residues. The CDR3 region has the DNA TGTGCCAGTAGTATAATGTTTCGCGGCTACACCTTC. Translating gives CASSIMFRGYTF.

This clonotype appeared many times. This chain uses TRBV7-2 with TRBJ1-2; 7 bases fit TRBD1. V gave up 5 bases and J gave up 4 bases; unmatched junction bases: 7. The CDR3 sequence is 14 residues long. Germline V gene lookup returns CDR1 SGHTA and CDR2 FQGNSA. CDR3 in amino acids: CASSRQGFGYGYTF. Written as DNA, the CDR3 is TGTGCCAGCAGCCGACAGGGATTCGGCTATGGCTACACCTTC.

This chain joins TRBV7-8 and TRBJ2-1; D is perhaps TRBD2 (6 bases). Germline CDR1 reads SGHVS; CDR2 reads FQNEAQ. CDR3 length: 14 amino acids. Trimming shortened V by 5 bases and J by 8 bases, and 16 bases separated the two germline ends. CDR3 coding DNA: TGTGCCAGCAGCCCTCTCGGGCGGGACGATGAGCAGTTCTTC. Amino acid sequence: CASSPLGRDDEQFF.

The chain combines TRBV29-1 with TRBJ1-3; TRBD1 might be the D (6 bases). V was clipped by 3 bases and J by 4 bases, with 13 bases between them. In germline, CDR1 is SQVTM, CDR2 ANQGSEA. The CDR3 has 14 amino acids. The CDR3 region is CSVEIRGRGNTIYF. The CDR3 region has the DNA TGCAGCGTTGAGATTCGGGGGCGGGGAAACACCATATATTTT.

This clonotype has a handful of counts. This CDR3 reads CAGNRAGGANVLTF. CDR3 nucleotides: TGTGCCGGTAACAGGGCAGGAGGGGCCAACGTCCTGACTTTC. The chain joins TRBV28 to TRBJ2-6, with D maybe TRBD1 (6 bases). This CDR3 has 14 amino acids. V lost 11 bases, J lost 4 bases, and 15 bases lay in between. Germline CDR1 and CDR2: MDHEN and SYDVKM. Full variable domain (missing parts from reference TRBV28 and TRBJ2-6): DVKVTQSSRYLVKRTGEKVFLECVQDMDHENMFWYRQDPGLGLRLIYFSYDVKMKEKGDIPEGYSVSREKKERFSLILESASTNQTSMYLCAGNRAGGANVLTFGAGSRLTVL.

The chain recombines TRBV28 with TRBJ1-1, with TRBD1 matching over 9 bases. The germline V gene has CDR1 MDHEN and CDR2 SYDVKM. This CDR3 is 16 amino acids long. The V gene end was trimmed by 6 bases and the J gene end by 7 bases; junction bases not matched to a gene: 15. CDR3 in DNA: TGTGCCAGCAGGCTCCTTACAGGGGGCGGACCCAGTGAAGCTTTCTTT. This encodes CASRLLTGGGPSEAFF.

To note about this clonotype: A much larger clonotype is one base distant, so this may be a read error. Without the conserved terminal phenylalanine or tryptophan, this CDR3 likely stems from a read error. The rearrangement joins TRBV20-1 to TRBJ2-5; TRBD1 aligns across 7 bases. CDR1 is DFQATT, CDR2 SNEGSKA, per germline (reference sequence). The CDR3 is 14 residues long. V shed 4 bases, J shed 1 base, and the junction held 6 bases outside the gene matches. The CDR3 spells CSAKDRVLQETQYL. CDR3 bases: TGCAGTGCTAAAGACAGGGTTCTCCAAGAGACCCAGTACTTA.

This clonotype showed up many times. V usage is TRBV7-8 and J usage is TRBJ1-1; tentative D call: TRBD1 (6 bases). V gave up 5 bases and J gave up 7 bases, with 17 bases separating them. Germline V gene data show CDR1 as SGHVS and CDR2 as FQNEAQ. CDR3 length: 14 residues. The CDR3 region has the DNA TGTGCCAGCAGCAAACGGGGGGCAGGAAGTGAAGCTTTCTTT. Amino acid sequence: CASSKRGAGSEAFF.

This clonotype has at least ten counts. V gene TRBV7-8 combines with J gene TRBJ2-3, with 13 bases matching TRBD2. Trimming at V came to 8 bases and at J to 7 bases, leaving 9 bases not matched to a gene. Germline V lookup: CDR1 SGHVS, CDR2 FQNEAQ. The CDR3 is 15 amino acids. CDR3 DNA: TGTGCCAGCCGCCGGGGGACTAGCGGGGCAAATACGCAGTATTTT. This encodes CASRRGTSGANTQYF. The full variable domain, rest sourced from reference TRBV7-8 and TRBJ2-3, is GAGVSQSPRYKVAKRGQDVALRCDPISGHVSLFWYQQALGQGPEFLTYFQNEAQLDKSGLPSDRFFAERPEGSVSTLKIQRTQQEDSAVYLCASRRGTSGANTQYFGPGTRLTVL.

Of note for this clonotype: Possible read error: a much larger clone is one base away. Here the CDR3 omits its conserved ending phenylalanine or tryptophan, so a read error is the likely source. The rearrangement uses TRBV7-6 and TRBJ2-5; D possibly corresponds to TRBD2 (6 bases). Germline CDR1 and CDR2: SGHVS and FNYEAQ. The CDR3 has 14 amino acids. The germline V and J ends were trimmed by 5 bases and 7 bases, with 17 bases remaining between them. CDR3 region: CASSLGGLGGTQYL. In DNA, the CDR3 is TGTGCCAGCAGCCTAGGAGGGCTAGGCGGGACCCAGTACTTA.

This clonotype has more than one count but fewer than ten. The J gene is TRBJ2-6, the V gene TRBV7-9; no reliable D call. This CDR3 is 13 amino acids long. CDR1 and CDR2 from the germline V gene are SEHNR and FQNEAQ (reference sequence). V dropped 4 bases and J dropped 4 bases, with 5 bases sitting between them. The CDR3 sequence is CASSYDGANVLTF. In DNA form, the CDR3 reads TGTGCCAGCAGCTACGACGGGGCCAACGTCCTGACTTTC. The whole variable domain, filled in from reference TRBV7-9 and TRBJ2-6, reads DTGVSQNPRHKITKRGQNVTFRCDPISEHNRLYWYRQTLGQGPEFLTYFQNEAQLEKSRLLSDRFSAERPKGSFSTLEIQRTEQGDSAMYLCASSYDGANVLTFGAGSRLTVL.

The sample holds many counts of this clonotype. This chain joins TRBV7-2 and TRBJ1-2, with D uncertain. Trimming removed 5 bases from V and 4 bases from J, with 14 bases in between. The CDR3 is 14 amino acids. Germline assignment: CDR1 SGHTA and CDR2 FQGNSA. The CDR3 reads CASSPASNVYGYTF. DNA of the CDR3: TGTGCCAGCAGCCCCGCCTCGAACGTCTATGGCTACACCTTC.